This is a list of T cell receptor beta chains from one sample in a study of OX40 agonist ivuxolimab in advanced cancers. The protocol was immunoSEQ multiplex PCR, while the TCRdb copy is restricted to in-frame clones and leaves out a portion. Of tens of thousands of clones listed, around 84% are singletons. The sample consisted of CD4+ or CD8+ T cells sorted from blood, taken in a trial of the OX40 agonist ivuxolimab. These receptors came from an adult with an advanced solid tumor such as melanoma, head and neck, liver or kidney cancer. CDR3s include the opening cysteine and the closing phenylalanine or tryptophan. The D gene is left open where the match is weak.

d_call	v_call	j_call	cdr3_aa	cdr3_nt
NA	TRBV7-6	TRBJ2-5	CASSLASLQETQYF	TGTGCCAGCAGCTTGGCCAGCCTCCAAGAGACCCAGTACTTC
TRBD2	TRBV7-2	TRBJ2-1	CASSLSSSGGTIYNEQFF	TGTGCCAGCAGCTTATCCTCATCGGGTGGGACTATCTACAATGAGCAGTTCTTC
NA	TRBV4-2	TRBJ1-1	CASSLTRTAGAEAFF	TGTGCCAGCAGCCTCACAAGGACGGCAGGCGCTGAAGCTTTCTTT
NA	TRBV19	TRBJ2-7	CASSSDGSYEQYF	TGTGCCAGTTCCTCTGACGGATCCTACGAGCAGTACTTC
TRBD1	TRBV28	TRBJ2-7	CASTMDRGYYEQYF	TGTGCCAGCACCATGGACAGGGGGTACTACGAGCAGTACTTC
NA	TRBV7-2	TRBJ1-6	CASSLLAVYSYNSPLHF	TGTGCCAGCAGCTTACTTGCCGTATACTCCTATAATTCACCCCTCCACTTT
NA	TRBV4-1	TRBJ1-2	CASSQFLRDSSGKGYTF	TGCGCCAGCAGCCAATTTCTCCGGGACTCCAGCGGGAAGGGCTACACCTTC
TRBD1	TRBV6-1	TRBJ2-1	CASSPDRGTYNEQFF	TGTGCCAGCAGTCCCGACAGGGGGACCTACAATGAGCAGTTCTTC
TRBD1	TRBV9	TRBJ1-2	CASSVFEMGQGVYGYTF	TGTGCCAGCAGCGTATTTGAGATGGGACAGGGGGTCTATGGCTACACCTTC
NA	TRBV4-3	TRBJ1-6	CASSQDPPRQGGNSPLHF	TGCGCCAGCAGCCAAGATCCACCTAGGCAGGGCGGAAATTCACCCCTCCACTTT
NA	TRBV28	TRBJ2-7	CASSETGTTYEQYF	TGTGCCAGCAGTGAGACCGGGACAACCTACGAGCAGTACTTC
NA	TRBV13	TRBJ2-5	CASSLVGATETQYF	TGTGCCAGCAGCTTAGTTGGGGCAACAGAGACCCAGTACTTC
TRBD1	TRBV7-7	TRBJ2-1	CASSLDRGLGNEQFF	TGTGCCAGCAGCCTAGACAGGGGATTGGGAAATGAGCAGTTCTTC
TRBD1	TRBV15	TRBJ2-7	CATSRDRGHEQYF	TGTGCCACCAGCCGGGACAGGGGGCACGAGCAGTACTTC